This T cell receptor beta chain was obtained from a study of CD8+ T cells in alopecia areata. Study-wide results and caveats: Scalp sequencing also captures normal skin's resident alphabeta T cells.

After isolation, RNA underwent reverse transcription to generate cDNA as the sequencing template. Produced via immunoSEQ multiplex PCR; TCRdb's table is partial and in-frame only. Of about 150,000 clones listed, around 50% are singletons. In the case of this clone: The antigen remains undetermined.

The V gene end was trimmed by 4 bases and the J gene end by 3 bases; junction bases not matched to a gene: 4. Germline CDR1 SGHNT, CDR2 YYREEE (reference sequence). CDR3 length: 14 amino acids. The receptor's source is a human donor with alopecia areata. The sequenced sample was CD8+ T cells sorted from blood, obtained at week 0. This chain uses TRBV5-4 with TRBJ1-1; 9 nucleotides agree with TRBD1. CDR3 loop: CASSPDRGYTEAFF. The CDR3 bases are TGTGCCAGCAGCCCGGACAGGGGTTACACTGAAGCTTTCTTT.